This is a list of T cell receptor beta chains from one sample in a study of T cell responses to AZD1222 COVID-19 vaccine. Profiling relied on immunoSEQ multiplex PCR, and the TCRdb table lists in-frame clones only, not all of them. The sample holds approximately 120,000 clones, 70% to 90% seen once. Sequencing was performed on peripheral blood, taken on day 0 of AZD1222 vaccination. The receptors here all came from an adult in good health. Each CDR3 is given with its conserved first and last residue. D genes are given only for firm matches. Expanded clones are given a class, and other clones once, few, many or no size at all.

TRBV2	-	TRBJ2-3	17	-	TGTGCCAGCAGTGGGCCTAGCGTGCCCAGTAGCACAGATACGCAGTATTTT	CASSGPSVPSSTDTQYF
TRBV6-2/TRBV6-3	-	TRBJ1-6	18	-	TGTGCCAGCAGTCGCCGCGCTAAGGGACTCTCCTATAATTCACCCCTCCACTTT	CASSRRAKGLSYNSPLHF
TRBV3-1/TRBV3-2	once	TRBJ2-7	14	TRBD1	TGTGCCAGCAGTGCGAACGACAGGGCATCCGAGCAGTACTTC	CASSANDRASEQYF
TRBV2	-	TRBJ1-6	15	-	TGTGCCAGCAGCGTGGGTAGCTCCTATAATTCACCCCTCCACTTT	CASSVGSSYNSPLHF
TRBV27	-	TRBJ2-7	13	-	TGTGCCAGCAGTTTTCGTGAAGCCTACGAGCAGTACTTC	CASSFREAYEQYF
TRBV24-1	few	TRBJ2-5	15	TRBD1	TGTGCCACCAGTGACCCGGACAGGTACCAAGAGACCCAGTACTTC	CATSDPDRYQETQYF
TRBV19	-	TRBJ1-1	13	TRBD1	TGTGCCAGTATTTCACAGGGGGGCACTGAAGCTTTCTTT	CASISQGGTEAFF
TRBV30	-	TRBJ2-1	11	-	TGTGCCTGGATCAGGGGTGGGGAGCAGTTCTTC	CAWIRGGEQFF
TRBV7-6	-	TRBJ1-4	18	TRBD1	TGTGCCAGCAGCTTAGCCAGACACCCAGGGGGTACTAATGAAAAACTGTTTTTT	CASSLARHPGGTNEKLFF
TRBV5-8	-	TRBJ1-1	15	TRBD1	TGTGCCAGCAGCTCTACAGGGGGTATGAACACTGAAGCTTTCTTT	CASSSTGGMNTEAFF
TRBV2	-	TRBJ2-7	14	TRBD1	TGTGCCAGCAGTGCAGGGGGCCGTGGCTACGAGCAGTACTTC	CASSAGGRGYEQYF
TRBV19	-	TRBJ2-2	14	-	TGTGCCAGTAGTACTTCAGCTAACACCGGGGAGCTGTTTTTT	CASSTSANTGELFF
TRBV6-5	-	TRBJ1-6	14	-	TGTGCCAGCAGGACAGGCGTGTCAGGGAGTCCCCTCCACTTT	CASRTGVSGSPLHF
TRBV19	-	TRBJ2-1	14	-	TGTGCCAGTAGTATCTGGCAGGTCGGGAATGAGCAGTTCTTC	CASSIWQVGNEQFF
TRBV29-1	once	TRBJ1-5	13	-	TGCAGCGTTGATATTGGGGGCAATCAGCCCCAGCATTTT	CSVDIGGNQPQHF
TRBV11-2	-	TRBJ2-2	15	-	TGTGCCAGCAGCTTGATGGGGGGGGCCACCGGGGAGCTGTTTTTT	CASSLMGGATGELFF
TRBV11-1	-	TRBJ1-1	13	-	TGTGCCAGCAGCCCCGCCTTGGGGACTGAAGCTTTCTTT	CASSPALGTEAFF
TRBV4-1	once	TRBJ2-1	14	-	TGCGCCAGCAGCCAATGGTTCTCCTACAATGAGCAGTTCTTC	CASSQWFSYNEQFF
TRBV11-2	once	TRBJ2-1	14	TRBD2	TGTGCCAGCAGCTTCCTAGCGGGGGGAAATGAGCAGTTCTTC	CASSFLAGGNEQFF
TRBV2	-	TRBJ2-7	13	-	TGTGCCAGGTCGACAGGGAGGACCTACGAGCAGTACTTC	CARSTGRTYEQYF
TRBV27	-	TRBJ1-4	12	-	TGTGCCAGCAGTTTATATGGGGGACAACTGTTTTTT	CASSLYGGQLFF
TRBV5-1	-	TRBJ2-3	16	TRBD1	TGCGCCAGCAGCTGGGAGACAGGGTTGGCCACAGATACGCAGTATTTT	CASSWETGLATDTQYF
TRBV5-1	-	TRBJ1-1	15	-	TGCGCCAGCAGCTTGGCCTCTTTCCGGGGAACTGAAGCTTTCTTT	CASSLASFRGTEAFF
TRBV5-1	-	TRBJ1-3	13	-	TGCGCCAGCAGCTTTAACTCTGGAAACACCATATATTTT	CASSFNSGNTIYF
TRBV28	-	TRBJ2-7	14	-	TGTGCCAGCAGTTTAGTGGGACGGGTCCACGAGCAGTACTTC	CASSLVGRVHEQYF
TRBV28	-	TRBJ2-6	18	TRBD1	TGTGCCAGCAGTTCGGGACAGCCGAAAATCTCTGGGGCCAACGTCCTGACTTTC	CASSSGQPKISGANVLTF
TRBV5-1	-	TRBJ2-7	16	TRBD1	TGCGCCAGCAGCTTGACCTCCGGGACAGCAAACTACGAGCAGTACTTC	CASSLTSGTANYEQYF
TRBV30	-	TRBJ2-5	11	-	TGTGCCTGGAGTGCTTTGGAGACCCAGTACTTC	CAWSALETQYF
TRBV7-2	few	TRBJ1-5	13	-	TGTGCCAGCAGCTTGGATTGGGTCGGAGCCCAGCATTTT	CASSLDWVGAQHF